The clone carrying this T cell receptor (beta chain) was seen a handful of times. Its antigen remains unknown. The entry originates in a study of post-analysis software for immune sequencing data. Study-wide results and caveats: Controls showed lower frequencies than patients for 4 or 5 TRBV segments, and TRBV5-6, TRBV5-1 and TRBV20-1 were among these.

TCR beta libraries were prepared from cDNA with unique molecular identifiers. TCRdb processed the PCR reads anew with MiXCR; each CDR3 protein has one entry. Among over 150,000 distinct CDR3 sequences listed, about 37% were seen once. V lost 4 bases to trimming and J lost 13 bases; unmatched junction nucleotides: 10. The CDR3 covers 14 residues. Looked up from germline, CDR1 is SEHNR and CDR2 is FQNEAQ (reference sequence). The sequencing here drew on blood, taken after autologous hematopoietic stem cell transplantation. The chain couples TRBV7-9 to TRBJ2-4; 10 bases agree with TRBD1. This TCR was recovered from a girl aged 5-17 years with multiple sclerosis. CDR3 bases: TGTGCCAGCAGCTACGGACAGGGGGGGGATGAGCAGTACTTC. This encodes CASSYGQGGDEQYF.